This TCR beta chain came from a study of OX40 agonist ivuxolimab in advanced cancers. The overall study: Recorded diagnoses for dose-escalation patients were hepatocellular carcinoma, melanoma, renal cell or head and neck cancer. Cohort: about 80% men, mean age around 61, aged roughly 23 to 90. Antecedent anti-PD-1, anti-PD-L1 or anti-CTLA-4 therapy was permissible, with roughly 40% having received some.

Sequenced by immunoSEQ multiplex PCR; TCRdb stores in-frame clones only, minus some. The data contain 50,000 to 65,000 clones, approximately 86% of them singletons. V gave up 6 bases and J gave up 1 base, with 21 bases separating them. This CDR3 has 17 amino acids. CDR1 is ENHRY, CDR2 SYGVKD, per germline. V is TRBV10-3 and J is TRBJ2-5; weak D call: TRBD2 (6 bases). This material consisted of CD4+ or CD8+ T cells sorted from blood, taken in a trial of the OX40 agonist ivuxolimab. This TCR was recovered from an adult with an advanced solid tumor such as melanoma, head and neck, liver or kidney cancer. The CDR3 region is CAISPQWAGKSQETQYF. CDR3 coding DNA: TGTGCCATCAGCCCCCAGTGGGCGGGGAAATCCCAAGAGACCCAGTACTTC.